This TCR beta chain was profiled in a study of cytomegalovirus exposure and HLA in healthy donors. At the level of the study: From HLA-typed donors, an early data release held around 85 million unique TCRs. The study's findings and limits: Around 160 TCR beta chains were listed as cytomegalovirus-associated. In an earlier analysis, productive rearrangement rates for most beta V segments clustered near 87% or 30%. Associated with HLA alleles at 0.05 false discovery rate in a later analysis were around 15,000 TCR beta sequences.

J was trimmed by 2 bases and V by 5 bases; bases with no gene match: 9. There are 18 residues in the CDR3. Germline lookup yields CDR1 MNHEY and CDR2 SMNVEV (reference sequence). On this clone: Its antigen is currently unknown.

The PCR ran on 60 Vbeta and 13 Jbeta primers. Using immunoSEQ multiplex PCR, the repertoire was profiled, and TCRdb retains in-frame clones only, with some absent. This table has 150,000 to 200,000 clones, around 80% appearing once. V usage is TRBV27 and J usage is TRBJ2-6; 10 bases fit TRBD1. The sequenced material came from PBMCs. The sequence was collected from a man aged 40-49 years in good health and CMV-seropositive. CDR3 residues: CASSRSPGQGTGANVLTF. Here the CDR3 DNA reads TGTGCCAGCAGTAGATCTCCGGGACAGGGGACTGGGGCCAACGTCCTGACTTTC.